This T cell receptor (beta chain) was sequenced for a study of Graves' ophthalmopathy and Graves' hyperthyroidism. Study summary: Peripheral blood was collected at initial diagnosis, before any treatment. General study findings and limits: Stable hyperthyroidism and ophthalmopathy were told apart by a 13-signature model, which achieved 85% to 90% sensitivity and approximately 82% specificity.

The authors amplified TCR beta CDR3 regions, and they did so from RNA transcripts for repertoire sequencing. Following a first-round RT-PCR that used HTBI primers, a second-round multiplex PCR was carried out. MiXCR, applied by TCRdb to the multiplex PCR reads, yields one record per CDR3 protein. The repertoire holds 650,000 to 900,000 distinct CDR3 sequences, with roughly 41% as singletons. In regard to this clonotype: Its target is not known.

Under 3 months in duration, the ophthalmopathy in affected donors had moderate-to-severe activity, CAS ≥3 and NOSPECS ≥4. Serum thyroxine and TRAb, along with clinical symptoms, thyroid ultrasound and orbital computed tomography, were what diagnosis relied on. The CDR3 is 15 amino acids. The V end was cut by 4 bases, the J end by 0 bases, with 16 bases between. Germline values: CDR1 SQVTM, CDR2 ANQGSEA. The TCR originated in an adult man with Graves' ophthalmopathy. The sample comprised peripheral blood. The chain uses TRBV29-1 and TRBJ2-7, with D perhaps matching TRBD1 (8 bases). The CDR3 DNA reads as TGCAGCGTTGGAGGGGGGGACAGGAGCTCCTACGAGCAGTACTTC. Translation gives CSVGGGDRSSYEQYF.